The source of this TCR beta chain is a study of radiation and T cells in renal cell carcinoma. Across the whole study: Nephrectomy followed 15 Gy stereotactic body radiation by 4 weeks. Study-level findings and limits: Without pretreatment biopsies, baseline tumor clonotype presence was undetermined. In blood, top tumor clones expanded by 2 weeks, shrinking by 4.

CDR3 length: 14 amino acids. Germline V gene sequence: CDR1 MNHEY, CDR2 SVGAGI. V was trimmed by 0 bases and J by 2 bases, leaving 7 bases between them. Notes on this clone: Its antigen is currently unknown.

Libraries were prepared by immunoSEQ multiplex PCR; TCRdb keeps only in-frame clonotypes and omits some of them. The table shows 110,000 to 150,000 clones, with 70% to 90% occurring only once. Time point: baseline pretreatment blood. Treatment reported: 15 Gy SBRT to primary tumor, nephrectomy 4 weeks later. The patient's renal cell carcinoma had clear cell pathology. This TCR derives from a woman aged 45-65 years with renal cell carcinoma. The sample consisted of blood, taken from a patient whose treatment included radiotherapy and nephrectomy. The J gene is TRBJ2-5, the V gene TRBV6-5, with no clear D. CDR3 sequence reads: CASSYSTLQETQYF. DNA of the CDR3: TGTGCCAGCAGTTACTCGACCCTTCAAGAGACCCAGTACTTC.